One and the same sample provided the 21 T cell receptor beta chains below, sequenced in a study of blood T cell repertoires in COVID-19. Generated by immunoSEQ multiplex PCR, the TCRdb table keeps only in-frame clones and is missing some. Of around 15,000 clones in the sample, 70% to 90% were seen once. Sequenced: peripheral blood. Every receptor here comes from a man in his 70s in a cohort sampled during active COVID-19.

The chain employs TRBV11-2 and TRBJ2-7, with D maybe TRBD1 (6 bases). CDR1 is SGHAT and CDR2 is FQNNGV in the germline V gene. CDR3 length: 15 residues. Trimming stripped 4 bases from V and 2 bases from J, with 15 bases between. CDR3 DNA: TGTGCCAGCAGCTCCACAGGGATCGCAACCTACGAGCAGTACTTC. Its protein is CASSSTGIATYEQYF.

CDR3 bases: TGTGCCAGCACCACGGGGTCTGGCAATCAGCCCCAGCATTTT. It codes for CASTTGSGNQPQHF. The rearrangement joins TRBV28 to TRBJ1-5; D remains unclear. Trimming removed 7 bases from V and 2 bases from J, with 12 bases in between. CDR3 length: 14 amino acids. Germline V lookup: CDR1 MDHEN, CDR2 SYDVKM.

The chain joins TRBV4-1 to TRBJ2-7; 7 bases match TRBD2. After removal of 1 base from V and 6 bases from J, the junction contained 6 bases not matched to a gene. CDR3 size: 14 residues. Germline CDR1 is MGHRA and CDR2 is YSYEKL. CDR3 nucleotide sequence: TGCGCCAGCAGCCAAGGGGTGGCGGGAGCCGAGCAGTACTTC. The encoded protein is CASSQGVAGAEQYF.

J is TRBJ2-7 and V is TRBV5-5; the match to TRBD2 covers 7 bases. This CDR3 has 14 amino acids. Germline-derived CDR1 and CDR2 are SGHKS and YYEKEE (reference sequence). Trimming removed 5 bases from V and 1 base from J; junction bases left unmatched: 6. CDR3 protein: CASRDQRGSYEQYF. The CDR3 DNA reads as TGTGCCAGCAGAGATCAGCGGGGATCCTACGAGCAGTACTTC.

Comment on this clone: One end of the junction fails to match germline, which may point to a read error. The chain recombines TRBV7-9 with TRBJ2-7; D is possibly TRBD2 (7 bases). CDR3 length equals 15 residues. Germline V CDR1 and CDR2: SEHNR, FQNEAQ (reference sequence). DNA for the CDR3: TGCGCCAGCAGCTGGGAGGGGGGGGTAACCTACGAGCAGTACTTC. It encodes CASSWEGGVTYEQYF.

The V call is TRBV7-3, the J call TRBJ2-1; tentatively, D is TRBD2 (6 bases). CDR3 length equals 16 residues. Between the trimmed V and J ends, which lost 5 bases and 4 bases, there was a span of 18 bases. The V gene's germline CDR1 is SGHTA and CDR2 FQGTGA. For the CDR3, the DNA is TGTGCCAGCAGCGAGACTAGGAGTCGGGGATACAATGAGCAGTTCTTC. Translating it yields CASSETRSRGYNEQFF.

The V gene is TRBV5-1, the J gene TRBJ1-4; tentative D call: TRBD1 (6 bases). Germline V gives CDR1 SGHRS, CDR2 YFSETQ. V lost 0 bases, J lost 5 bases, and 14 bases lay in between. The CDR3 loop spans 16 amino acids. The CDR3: CASSLGPTGLNEKLFF. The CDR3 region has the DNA TGCGCCAGCAGCTTGGGGCCGACAGGACTGAATGAAAAACTGTTTTTT.

The CDR3 DNA sequence: TGCGCCAGCAGCCAAGATCAGGACAGGGGGTATGGTACGCAGTATTTT. Amino acid sequence: CASSQDQDRGYGTQYF. This chain joins TRBV4-3 and TRBJ2-3; 10 bases map to TRBD1. The CDR3 spans 16 residues. Germline CDR1 is LGHNA and CDR2 is YSLEER. Trimming at V came to 0 bases and at J to 8 bases, leaving 8 bases not matched to a gene.

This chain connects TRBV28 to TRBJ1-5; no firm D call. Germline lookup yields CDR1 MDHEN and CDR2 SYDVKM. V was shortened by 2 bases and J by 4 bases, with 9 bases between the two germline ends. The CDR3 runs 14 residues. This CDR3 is CASSLQVGNQPQHF. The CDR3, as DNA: TGTGCCAGCAGTTTACAGGTTGGGAATCAGCCCCAGCATTTT.

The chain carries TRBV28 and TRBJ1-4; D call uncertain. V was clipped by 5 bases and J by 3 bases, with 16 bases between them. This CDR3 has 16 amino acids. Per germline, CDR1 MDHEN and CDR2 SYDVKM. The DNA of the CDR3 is TGTGCCAGCAGTCCTCTAACCGGACTGGCTAATGAAAAACTGTTTTTT. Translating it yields CASSPLTGLANEKLFF.

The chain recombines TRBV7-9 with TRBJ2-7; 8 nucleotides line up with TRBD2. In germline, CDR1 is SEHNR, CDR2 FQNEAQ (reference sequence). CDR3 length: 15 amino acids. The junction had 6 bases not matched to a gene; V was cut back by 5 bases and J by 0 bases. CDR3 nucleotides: TGTGCCAGCAGCGGATCGAGCGGGAGCTCCTACGAGCAGTACTTC. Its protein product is CASSGSSGSSYEQYF.

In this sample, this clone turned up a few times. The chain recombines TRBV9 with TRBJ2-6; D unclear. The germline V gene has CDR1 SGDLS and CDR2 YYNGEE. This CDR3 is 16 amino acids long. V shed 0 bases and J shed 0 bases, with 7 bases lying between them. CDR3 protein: CASSVAGNSGANVLTF. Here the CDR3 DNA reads TGTGCCAGCAGCGTAGCCGGTAACTCTGGGGCCAACGTCCTGACTTTC.

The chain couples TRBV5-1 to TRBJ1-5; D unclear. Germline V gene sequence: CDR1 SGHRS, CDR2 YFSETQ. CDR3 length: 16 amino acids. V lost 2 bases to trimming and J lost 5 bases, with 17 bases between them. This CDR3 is CASSFDYPAAHQPQHF. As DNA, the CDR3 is TGCGCCAGCAGCTTCGACTACCCCGCCGCCCATCAGCCCCAGCATTTT.

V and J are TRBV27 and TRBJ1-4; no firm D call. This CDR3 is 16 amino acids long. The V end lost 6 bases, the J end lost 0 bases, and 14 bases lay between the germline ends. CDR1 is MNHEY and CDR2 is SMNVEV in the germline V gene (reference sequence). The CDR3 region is CASRNSATATNEKLFF. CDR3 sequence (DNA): TGTGCCAGCAGAAATTCCGCTACGGCAACTAATGAAAAACTGTTTTTT.

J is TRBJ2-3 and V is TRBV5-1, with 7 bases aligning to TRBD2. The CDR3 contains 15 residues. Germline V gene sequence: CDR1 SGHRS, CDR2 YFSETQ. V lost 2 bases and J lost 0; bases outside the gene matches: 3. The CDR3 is CASSLGGGSTDTQYF. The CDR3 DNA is TGCGCCAGCAGCTTAGGCGGGGGAAGCACAGATACGCAGTATTTT.

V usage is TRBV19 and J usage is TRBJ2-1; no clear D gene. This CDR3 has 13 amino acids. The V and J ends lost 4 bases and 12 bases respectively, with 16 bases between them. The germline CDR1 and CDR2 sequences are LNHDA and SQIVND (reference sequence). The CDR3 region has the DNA TGTGCCAGTAGTACTACCGAATTATCTGGGCAGTTCTTC. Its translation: CASSTTELSGQFF.

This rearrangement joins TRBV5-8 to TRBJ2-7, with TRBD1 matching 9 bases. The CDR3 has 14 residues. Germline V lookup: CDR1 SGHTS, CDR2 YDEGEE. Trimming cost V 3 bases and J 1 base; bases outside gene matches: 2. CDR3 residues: CASSSDRGSYEQYF. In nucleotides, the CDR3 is TGTGCCAGCAGCTCGGACAGGGGATCCTACGAGCAGTACTTC.

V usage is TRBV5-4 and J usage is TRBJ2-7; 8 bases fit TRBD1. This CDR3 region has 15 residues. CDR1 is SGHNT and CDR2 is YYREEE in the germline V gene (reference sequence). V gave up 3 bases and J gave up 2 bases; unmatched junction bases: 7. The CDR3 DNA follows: TGTGCCAGCAGCTCAGGACAGGGACCCGCCTACGAGCAGTACTTC. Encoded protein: CASSSGQGPAYEQYF.

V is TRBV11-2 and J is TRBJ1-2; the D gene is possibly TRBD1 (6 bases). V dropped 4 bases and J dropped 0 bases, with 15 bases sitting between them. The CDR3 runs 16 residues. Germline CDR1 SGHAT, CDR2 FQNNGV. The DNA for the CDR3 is TGTGCCAGCAGCTCAACTGGGGGCCGAACTAACTATGGCTACACCTTC. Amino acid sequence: CASSSTGGRTNYGYTF.

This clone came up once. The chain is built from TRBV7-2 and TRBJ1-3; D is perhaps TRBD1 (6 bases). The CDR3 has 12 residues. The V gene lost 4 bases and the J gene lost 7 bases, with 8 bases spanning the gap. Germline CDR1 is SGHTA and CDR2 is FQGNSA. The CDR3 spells CASSSQGNTIYF. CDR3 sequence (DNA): TGTGCCAGCAGCTCACAGGGTAACACCATATATTTT.

CDR3 bases: TGTGCCAGCAGCTTAGCGCGTAAAGATGGCTACACCTTC. It specifies CASSLARKDGYTF. The gene calls are TRBV7-2 and TRBJ1-2; D gene ambiguous. V was clipped by 0 bases and J by 6 bases, with 8 bases between them. The CDR3 is 13 amino acids. Germline CDR1 is SGHTA and CDR2 is FQGNSA. Variable domain in full (rest from reference TRBV7-2 and TRBJ1-2): GAGVSQSPSNKVTEKGKDVELRCDPISGHTALYWYRQSLGQGLEFLIYFQGNSAPDKSGLPSDRFSAERTGGSVSTLTIQRTQQEDSAVYLCASSLARKDGYTFGSGTRLTVV.